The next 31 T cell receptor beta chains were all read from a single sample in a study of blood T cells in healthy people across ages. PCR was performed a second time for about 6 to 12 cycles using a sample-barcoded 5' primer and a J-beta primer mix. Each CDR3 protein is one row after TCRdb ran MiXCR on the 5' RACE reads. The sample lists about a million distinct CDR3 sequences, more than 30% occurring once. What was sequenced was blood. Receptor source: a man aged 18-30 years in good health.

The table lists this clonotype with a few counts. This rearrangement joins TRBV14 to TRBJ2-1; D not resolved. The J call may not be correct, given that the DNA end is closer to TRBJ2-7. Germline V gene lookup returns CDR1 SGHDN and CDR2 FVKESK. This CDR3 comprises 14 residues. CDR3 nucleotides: TGTGCCAGCAGCCTTCCCTTCCCCGGAGTTGAGCAGTACTTC. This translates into CASSLPFPGVEQYF.

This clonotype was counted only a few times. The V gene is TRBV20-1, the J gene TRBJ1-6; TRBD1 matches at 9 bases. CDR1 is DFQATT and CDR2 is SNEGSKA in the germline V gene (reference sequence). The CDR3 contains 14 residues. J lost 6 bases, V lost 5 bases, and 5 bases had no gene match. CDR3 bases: TGCAGTGCTCGACAGGGGGACACTAATTCACCCCTCCACTTT. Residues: CSARQGDTNSPLHF.

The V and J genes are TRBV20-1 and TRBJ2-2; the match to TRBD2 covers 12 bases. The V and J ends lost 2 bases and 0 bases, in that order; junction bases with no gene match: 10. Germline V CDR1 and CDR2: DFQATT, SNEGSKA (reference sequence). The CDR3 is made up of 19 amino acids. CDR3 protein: CSARSGTSGRNSNTGELFF. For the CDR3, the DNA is TGCAGTGCTAGATCGGGGACTAGCGGGCGAAACTCGAACACCGGGGAGCTGTTTTTT.

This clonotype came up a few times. The CDR3 reads CASSLSPGGVLDGYTF. The CDR3 DNA reads TGTGCCAGCAGTTTATCGCCAGGGGGTGTCCTGGATGGCTACACCTTC. The V call is TRBV27, the J call TRBJ1-2; 7 nucleotides align to TRBD1. CDR1 is MNHEY and CDR2 is SMNVEV in the germline V gene (reference sequence). J was trimmed by 6 bases and V by 0 bases; bases with no gene match: 10. The CDR3 consists of 16 residues.

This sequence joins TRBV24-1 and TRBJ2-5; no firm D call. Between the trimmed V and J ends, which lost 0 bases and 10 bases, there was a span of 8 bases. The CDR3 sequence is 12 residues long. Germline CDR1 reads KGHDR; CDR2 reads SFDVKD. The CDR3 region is CATSDLRSVQYF. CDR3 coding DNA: TGTGCCACCAGTGATTTGAGATCGGTCCAGTACTTC.

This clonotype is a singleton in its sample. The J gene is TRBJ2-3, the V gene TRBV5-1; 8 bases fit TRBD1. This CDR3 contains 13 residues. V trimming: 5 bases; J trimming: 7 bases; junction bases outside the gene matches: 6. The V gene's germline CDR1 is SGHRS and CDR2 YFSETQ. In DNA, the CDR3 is TGCGCCAGCAGTCTCGACAGGGGCCATACGCAGTATTTT. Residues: CASSLDRGHTQYF.

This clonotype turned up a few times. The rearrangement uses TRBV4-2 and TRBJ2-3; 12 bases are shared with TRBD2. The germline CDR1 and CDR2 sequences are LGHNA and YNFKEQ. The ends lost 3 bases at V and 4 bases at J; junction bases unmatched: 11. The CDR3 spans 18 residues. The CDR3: CASSQDLLAGGGSDTQYF. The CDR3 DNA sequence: TGTGCCAGCAGCCAGGACTTACTAGCGGGGGGTGGATCAGATACGCAGTATTTT.

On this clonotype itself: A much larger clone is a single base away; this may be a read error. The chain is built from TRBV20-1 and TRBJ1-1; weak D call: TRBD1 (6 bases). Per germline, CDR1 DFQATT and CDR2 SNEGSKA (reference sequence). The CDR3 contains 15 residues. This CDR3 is CSAASLFEGDTGAFF. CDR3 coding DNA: TGCAGTGCTGCCTCGTTGTTCGAAGGGGACACTGGAGCTTTCTTT.

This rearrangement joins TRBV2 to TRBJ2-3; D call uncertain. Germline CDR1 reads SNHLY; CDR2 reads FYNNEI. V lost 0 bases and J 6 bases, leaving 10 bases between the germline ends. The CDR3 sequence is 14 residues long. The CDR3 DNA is TGTGCCAGCAGTGAAGCATCTTTCTCGGATACGCAGTATTTT. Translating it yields CASSEASFSDTQYF.

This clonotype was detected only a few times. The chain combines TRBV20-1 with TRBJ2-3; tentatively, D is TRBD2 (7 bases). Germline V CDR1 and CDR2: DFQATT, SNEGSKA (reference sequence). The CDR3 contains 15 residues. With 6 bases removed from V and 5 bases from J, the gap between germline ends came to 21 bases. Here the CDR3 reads CSALEELRGGDTQYF. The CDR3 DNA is TGCAGTGCCCTGGAGGAGCTGAGGGGGGGAGATACGCAGTATTTT.

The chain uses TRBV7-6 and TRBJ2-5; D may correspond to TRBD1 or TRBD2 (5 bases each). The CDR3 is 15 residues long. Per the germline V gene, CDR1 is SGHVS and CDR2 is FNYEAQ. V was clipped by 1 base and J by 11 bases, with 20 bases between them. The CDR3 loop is CASSLGGAFYNEQYF. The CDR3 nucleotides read TGTGCCAGCAGCTTAGGAGGGGCCTTCTACAATGAGCAGTACTTC.

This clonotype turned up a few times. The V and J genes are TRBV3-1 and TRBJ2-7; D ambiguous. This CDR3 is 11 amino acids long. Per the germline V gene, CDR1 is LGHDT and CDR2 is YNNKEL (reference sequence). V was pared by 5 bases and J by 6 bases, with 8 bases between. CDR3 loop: CASSDVSEQYF. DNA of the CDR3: TGTGCCAGCAGCGACGTTAGCGAGCAGTACTTC.

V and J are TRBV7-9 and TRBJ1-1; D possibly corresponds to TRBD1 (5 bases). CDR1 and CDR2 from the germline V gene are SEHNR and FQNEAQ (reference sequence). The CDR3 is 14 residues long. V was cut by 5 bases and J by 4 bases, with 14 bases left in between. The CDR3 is CASSPRDGATEAFF. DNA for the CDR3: TGTGCCAGCAGCCCCCGGGACGGTGCCACTGAAGCTTTCTTT. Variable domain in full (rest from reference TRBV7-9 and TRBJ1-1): DTGVSQNPRHKITKRGQNVTFRCDPISEHNRLYWYRQTLGQGPEFLTYFQNEAQLEKSRLLSDRFSAERPKGSFSTLEIQRTEQGDSAMYLCASSPRDGATEAFFGQGTRLTVV.

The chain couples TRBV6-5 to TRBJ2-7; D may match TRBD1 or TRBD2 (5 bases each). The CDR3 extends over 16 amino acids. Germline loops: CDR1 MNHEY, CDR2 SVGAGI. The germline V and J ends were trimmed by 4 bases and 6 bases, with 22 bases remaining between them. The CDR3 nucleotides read TGTGCCAGCAGTTGGCGAGGGACGCGCAGAAACTTCGAGCAGTACTTC. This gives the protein CASSWRGTRRNFEQYF.

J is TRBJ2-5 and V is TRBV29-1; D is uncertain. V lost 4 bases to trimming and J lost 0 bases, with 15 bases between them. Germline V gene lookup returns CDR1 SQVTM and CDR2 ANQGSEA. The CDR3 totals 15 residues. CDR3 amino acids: CSVGTARGYQETQYF. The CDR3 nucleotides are TGCAGCGTTGGAACCGCACGAGGATACCAAGAGACCCAGTACTTC.

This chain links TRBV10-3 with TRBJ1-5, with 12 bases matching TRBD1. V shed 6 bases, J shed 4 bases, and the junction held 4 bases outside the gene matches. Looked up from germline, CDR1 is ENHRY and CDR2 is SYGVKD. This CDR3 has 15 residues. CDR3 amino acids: CAISPGQGANQPQHF. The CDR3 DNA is TGTGCCATCAGCCCGGGACAGGGGGCAAATCAGCCCCAGCATTTT.

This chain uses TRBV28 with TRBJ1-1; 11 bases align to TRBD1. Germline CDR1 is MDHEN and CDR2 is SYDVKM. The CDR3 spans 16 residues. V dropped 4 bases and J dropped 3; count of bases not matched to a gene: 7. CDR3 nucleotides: TGTGCCAGCAGTTCTGGGACAGGGGGACAGTACACTGAAGCTTTCTTT. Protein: CASSSGTGGQYTEAFF.

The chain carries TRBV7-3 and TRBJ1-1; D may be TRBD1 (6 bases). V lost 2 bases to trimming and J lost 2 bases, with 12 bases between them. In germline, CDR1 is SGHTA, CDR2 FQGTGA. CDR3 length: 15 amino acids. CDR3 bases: TGTGCCAGCAGCTTAGACGGGGGGCACAACACTGAAGCTTTCTTT. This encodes CASSLDGGHNTEAFF.

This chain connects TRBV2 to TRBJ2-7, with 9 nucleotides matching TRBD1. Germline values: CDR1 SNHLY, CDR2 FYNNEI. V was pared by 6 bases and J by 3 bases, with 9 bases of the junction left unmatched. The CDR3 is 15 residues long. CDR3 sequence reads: CASRGTGGFGYEQYF. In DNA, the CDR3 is TGTGCCAGCAGGGGTACAGGGGGCTTTGGCTACGAGCAGTACTTC.

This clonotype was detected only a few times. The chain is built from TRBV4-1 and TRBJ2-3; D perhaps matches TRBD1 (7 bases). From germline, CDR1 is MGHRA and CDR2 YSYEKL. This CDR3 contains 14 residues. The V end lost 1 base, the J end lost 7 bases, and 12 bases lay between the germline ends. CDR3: CASSQASGGNTQYF. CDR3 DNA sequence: TGCGCCAGCAGCCAAGCCTCAGGGGGGAATACGCAGTATTTT.

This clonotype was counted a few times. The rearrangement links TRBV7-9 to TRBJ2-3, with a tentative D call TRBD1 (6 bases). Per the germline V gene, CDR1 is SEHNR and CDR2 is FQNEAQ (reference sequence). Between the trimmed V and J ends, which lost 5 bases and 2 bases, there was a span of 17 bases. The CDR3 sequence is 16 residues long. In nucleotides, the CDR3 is TGTGCCAGCAGCGCAGGGGCATACCCAATCACAGATACGCAGTATTTT. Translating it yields CASSAGAYPITDTQYF.

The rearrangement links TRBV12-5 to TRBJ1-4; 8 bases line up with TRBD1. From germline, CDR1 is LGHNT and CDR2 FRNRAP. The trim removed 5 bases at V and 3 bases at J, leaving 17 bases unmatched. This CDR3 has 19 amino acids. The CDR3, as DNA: TGTGCTAGTGGTCCCTCGGACAGGGAGGTAAAGTCACCTAATGAAAAACTGTTTTTT. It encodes CASGPSDREVKSPNEKLFF. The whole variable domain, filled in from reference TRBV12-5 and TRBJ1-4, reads DARVTQTPRHKVTEMGQEVTMRCQPILGHNTVFWYRQTMMQGLELLAYFRNRAPLDDSGMPKDRFSAEMPDATLATLKIQPSEPRDSAVYFCASGPSDREVKSPNEKLFFGSGTQLSVL.

CDR3 DNA sequence: TGTGCCGCAGGGCGCACCGGGGAGCTGTTTTTT. Protein sequence: CAAGRTGELFF. The chain carries TRBV6-5 and TRBJ2-2; D is perhaps TRBD1 (5 bases). V was clipped by 11 bases and J by 4 bases, with 8 bases between them. CDR3 length: 11 residues. Germline CDR1 is MNHEY and CDR2 is SVGAGI.

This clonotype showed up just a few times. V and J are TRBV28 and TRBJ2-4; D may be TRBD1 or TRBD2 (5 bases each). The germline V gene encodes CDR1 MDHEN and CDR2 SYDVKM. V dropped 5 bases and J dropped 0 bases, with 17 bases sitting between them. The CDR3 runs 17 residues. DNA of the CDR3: TGTGCCAGCAGTAGGGACGACCTCCGGAGAGCCAAAAACATTCAGTACTTC. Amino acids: CASSRDDLRRAKNIQYF.

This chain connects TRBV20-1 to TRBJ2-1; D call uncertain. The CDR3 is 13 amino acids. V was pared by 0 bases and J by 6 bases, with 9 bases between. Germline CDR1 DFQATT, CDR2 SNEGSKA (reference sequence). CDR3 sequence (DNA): TGCAGTGCTAGAGAAGTAGAGACCAATGAGCAGTTCTTC. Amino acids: CSAREVETNEQFF.

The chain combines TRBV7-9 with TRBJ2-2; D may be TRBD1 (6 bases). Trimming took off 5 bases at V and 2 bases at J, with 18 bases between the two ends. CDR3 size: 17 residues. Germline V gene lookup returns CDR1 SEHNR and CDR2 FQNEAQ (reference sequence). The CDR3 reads CASSLLNRVSNTGELFF. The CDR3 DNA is TGTGCCAGCAGCCTACTCAACAGGGTGTCAAACACCGGGGAGCTGTTTTTT.

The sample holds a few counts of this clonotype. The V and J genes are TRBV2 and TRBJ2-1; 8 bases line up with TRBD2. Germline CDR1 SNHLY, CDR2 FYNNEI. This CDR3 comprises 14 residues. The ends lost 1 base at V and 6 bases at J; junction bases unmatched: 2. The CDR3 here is CASSEVGTSNEQFF. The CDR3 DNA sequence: TGTGCCAGCAGTGAAGTGGGGACTAGCAATGAGCAGTTCTTC.

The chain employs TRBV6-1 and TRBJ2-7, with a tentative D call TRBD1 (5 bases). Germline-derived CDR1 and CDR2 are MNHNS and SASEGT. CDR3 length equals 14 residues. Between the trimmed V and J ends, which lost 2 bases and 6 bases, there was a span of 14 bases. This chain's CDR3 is CASSEWVRGSEQYF. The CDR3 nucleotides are TGTGCCAGCAGTGAATGGGTAAGGGGATCCGAGCAGTACTTC.

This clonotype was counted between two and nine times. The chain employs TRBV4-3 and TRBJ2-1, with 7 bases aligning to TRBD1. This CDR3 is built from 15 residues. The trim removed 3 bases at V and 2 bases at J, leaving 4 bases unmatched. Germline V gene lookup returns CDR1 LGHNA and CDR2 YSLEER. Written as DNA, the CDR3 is TGCGCCAGCAGCCAGGGGACAGACACCTACAATGAGCAGTTCTTC. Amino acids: CASSQGTDTYNEQFF.

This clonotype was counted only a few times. In DNA, the CDR3 is TGTGCCAGGCCCCGGGACCGAGCACTGTTTTTT. Translated: CARPRDRALFF. The chain employs TRBV27 and TRBJ1-4; a weak D match, TRBD1 (5 bases). V dropped 9 bases and J dropped 13 bases, with 15 bases sitting between them. Per germline, CDR1 MNHEY and CDR2 SMNVEV (reference sequence). The CDR3 has 11 amino acids. The whole variable domain, remainder taken from reference TRBV27 and TRBJ1-4, is EAQVTQNPRYLITVTGKKLTVTCSQNMNHEYMSWYRQDPGLGLRQIYYSMNVEVTDKGDVPEGYKVSRKEKRNFPLILESPSPNQTSLYFCARPRDRALFFGSGTQLSVL.

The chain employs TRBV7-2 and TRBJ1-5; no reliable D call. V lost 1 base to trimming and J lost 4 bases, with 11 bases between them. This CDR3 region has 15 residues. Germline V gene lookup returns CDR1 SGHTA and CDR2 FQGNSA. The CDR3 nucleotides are TGTGCCAGCAGCTTAGATTCACAGCCGAATCAGCCCCAGCATTTT. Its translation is CASSLDSQPNQPQHF.